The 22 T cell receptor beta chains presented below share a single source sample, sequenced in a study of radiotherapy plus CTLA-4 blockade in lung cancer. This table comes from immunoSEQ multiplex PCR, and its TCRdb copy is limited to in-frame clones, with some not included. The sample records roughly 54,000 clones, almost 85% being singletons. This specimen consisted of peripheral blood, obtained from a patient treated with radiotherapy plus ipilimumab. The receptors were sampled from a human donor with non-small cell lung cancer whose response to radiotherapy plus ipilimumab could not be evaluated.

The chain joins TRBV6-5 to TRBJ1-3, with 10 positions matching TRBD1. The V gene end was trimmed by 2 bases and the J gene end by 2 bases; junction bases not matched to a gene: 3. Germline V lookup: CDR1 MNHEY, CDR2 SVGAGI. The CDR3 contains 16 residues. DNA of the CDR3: TGTGCCAGCAGTTACACAGGACAGGGGGCTGGAAACACCATATATTTT. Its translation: CASSYTGQGAGNTIYF.

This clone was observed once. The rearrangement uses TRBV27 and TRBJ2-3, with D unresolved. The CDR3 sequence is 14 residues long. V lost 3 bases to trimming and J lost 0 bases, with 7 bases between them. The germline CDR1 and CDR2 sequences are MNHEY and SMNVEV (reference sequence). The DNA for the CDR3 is TGTGCCAGCAGTTTGACAACTAGCACAGATACGCAGTATTTT. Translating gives CASSLTTSTDTQYF.

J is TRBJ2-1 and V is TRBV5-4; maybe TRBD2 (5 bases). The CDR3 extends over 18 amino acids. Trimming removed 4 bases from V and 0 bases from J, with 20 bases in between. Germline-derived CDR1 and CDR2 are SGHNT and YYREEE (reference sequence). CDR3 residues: CASSGTTYSTSSYNEQFF. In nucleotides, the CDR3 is TGTGCCAGCAGCGGTACGACTTACTCTACTAGCTCCTACAATGAGCAGTTCTTC.

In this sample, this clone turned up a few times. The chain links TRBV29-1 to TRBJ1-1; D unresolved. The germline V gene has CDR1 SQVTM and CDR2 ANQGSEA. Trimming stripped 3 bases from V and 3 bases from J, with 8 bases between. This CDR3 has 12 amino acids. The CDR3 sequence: CSVDSSDTEAFF. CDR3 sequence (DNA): TGCAGCGTTGATTCGTCGGACACTGAAGCTTTCTTT.

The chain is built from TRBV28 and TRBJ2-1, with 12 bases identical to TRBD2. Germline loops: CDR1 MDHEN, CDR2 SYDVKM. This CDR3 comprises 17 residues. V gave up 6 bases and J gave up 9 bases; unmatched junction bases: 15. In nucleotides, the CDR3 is TGTGCCAGCAGCTCTGGACTAGCGGGAATCATCGCTTCTGAGCAGTTCTTC. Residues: CASSSGLAGIIASEQFF. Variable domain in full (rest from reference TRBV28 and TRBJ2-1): DVKVTQSSRYLVKRTGEKVFLECVQDMDHENMFWYRQDPGLGLRLIYFSYDVKMKEKGDIPEGYSVSREKKERFSLILESASTNQTSMYLCASSSGLAGIIASEQFFGPGTRLTVL.

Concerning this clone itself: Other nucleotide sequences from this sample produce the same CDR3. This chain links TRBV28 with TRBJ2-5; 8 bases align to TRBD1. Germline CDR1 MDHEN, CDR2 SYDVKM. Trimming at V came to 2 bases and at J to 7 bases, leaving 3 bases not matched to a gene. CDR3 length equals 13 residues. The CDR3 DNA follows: TGTGCCAGCAGTTTACAGGGGGCTCGGACCCAGTACTTC. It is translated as CASSLQGARTQYF.

The CDR3 DNA follows: TGTGCCAGCAGCTTCTTAACCTCGCCGGCTGAAGCTTTCTTT. Its translation is CASSFLTSPAEAFF. The chain links TRBV7-2 to TRBJ1-1, with no clear D. The V end was cut by 3 bases, the J end by 6 bases, with 14 bases between. The CDR3 contains 14 residues. Germline V CDR1 and CDR2: SGHTA, FQGNSA.

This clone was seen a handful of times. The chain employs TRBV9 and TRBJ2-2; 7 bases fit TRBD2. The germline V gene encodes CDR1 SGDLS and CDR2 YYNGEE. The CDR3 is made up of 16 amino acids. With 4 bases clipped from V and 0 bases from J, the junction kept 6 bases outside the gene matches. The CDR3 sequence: CASSLATSSNTGELFF. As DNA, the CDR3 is TGTGCCAGCAGCCTCGCGACTAGCTCGAACACCGGGGAGCTGTTTTTT.

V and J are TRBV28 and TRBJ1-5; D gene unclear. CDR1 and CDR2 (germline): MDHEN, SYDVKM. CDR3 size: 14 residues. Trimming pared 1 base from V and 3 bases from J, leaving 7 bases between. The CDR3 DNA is TGTGCCAGCAGTTTATTCGGGGACAATCAGCCCCAGCATTTT. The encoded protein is CASSLFGDNQPQHF.

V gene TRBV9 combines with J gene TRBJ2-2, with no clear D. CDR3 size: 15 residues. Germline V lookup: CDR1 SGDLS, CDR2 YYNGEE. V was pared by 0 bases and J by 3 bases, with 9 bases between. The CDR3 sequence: CASSVDPGYTGELFF. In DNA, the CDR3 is TGTGCCAGCAGCGTAGACCCGGGTTACACCGGGGAGCTGTTTTTT.

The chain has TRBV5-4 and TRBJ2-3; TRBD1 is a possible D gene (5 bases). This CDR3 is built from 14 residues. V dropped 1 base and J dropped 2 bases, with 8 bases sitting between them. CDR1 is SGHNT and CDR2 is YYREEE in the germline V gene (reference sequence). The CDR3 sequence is CASSLPGNTDTQYF. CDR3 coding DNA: TGTGCCAGCAGCTTGCCAGGGAACACAGATACGCAGTATTTT.

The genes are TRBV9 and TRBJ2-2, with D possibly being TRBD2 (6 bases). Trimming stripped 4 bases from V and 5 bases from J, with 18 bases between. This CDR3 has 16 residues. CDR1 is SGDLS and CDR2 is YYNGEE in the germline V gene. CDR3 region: CASSFDSGSRTGELFF. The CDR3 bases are TGTGCCAGCAGCTTTGACTCCGGGAGTCGTACCGGGGAGCTGTTTTTT.

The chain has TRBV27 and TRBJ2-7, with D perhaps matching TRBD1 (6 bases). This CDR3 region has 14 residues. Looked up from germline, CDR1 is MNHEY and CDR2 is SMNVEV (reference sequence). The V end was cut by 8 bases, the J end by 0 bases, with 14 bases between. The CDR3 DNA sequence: TGTGCCAGCCGCTATCAGGGGATCTCCTACGAGCAGTACTTC. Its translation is CASRYQGISYEQYF.

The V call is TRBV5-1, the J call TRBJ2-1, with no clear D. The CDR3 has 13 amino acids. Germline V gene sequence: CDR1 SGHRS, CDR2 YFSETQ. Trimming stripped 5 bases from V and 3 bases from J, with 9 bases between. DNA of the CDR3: TGCGCCAGCAGTACACAGATCTACAATGAGCAGTTCTTC. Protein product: CASSTQIYNEQFF.

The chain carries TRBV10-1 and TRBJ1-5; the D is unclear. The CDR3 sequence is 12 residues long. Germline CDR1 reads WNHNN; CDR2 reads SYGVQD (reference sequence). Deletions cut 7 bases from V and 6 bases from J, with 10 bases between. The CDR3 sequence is CASNNIAQPQHF. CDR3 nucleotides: TGCGCCAGCAACAATATCGCTCAGCCCCAGCATTTT.

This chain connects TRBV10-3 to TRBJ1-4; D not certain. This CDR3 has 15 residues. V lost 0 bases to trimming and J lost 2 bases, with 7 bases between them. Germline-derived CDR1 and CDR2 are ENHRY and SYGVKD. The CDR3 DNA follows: TGTGCCATCAGTGAGTCAGCTCCCACTAATGAAAAACTGTTTTTT. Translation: CAISESAPTNEKLFF.

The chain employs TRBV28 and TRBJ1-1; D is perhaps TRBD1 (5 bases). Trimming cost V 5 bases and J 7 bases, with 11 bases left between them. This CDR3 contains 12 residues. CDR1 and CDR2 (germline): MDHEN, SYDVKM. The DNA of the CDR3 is TGTGCCAGCAGTCTGGACACTCTTGAAGCTTTCTTT. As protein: CASSLDTLEAFF.

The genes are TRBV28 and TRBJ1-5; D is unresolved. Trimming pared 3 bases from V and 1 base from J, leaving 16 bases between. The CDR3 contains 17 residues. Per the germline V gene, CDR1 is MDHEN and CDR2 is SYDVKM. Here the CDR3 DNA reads TGTGCCAGCAGTTTTCTGCGCCGTCGGTTAAGCAATCAGCCCCAGCATTTT. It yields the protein CASSFLRRRLSNQPQHF.

CDR3 region: CASSFASSGNTIYF. CDR3 DNA sequence: TGTGCCAGCAGTTTTGCCAGCTCTGGAAACACCATATATTTT. This chain links TRBV27 with TRBJ1-3; D gene uncertain. The CDR3 is 14 amino acids. Germline CDR1 and CDR2: MNHEY and SMNVEV (reference sequence). V lost 3 bases to trimming and J lost 0 bases, with 6 bases between them.

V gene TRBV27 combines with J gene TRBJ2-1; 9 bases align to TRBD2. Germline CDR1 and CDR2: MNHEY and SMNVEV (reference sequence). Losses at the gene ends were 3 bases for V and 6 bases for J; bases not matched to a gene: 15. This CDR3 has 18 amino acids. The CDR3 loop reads CASSLPGGLASGINEQFF. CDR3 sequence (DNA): TGTGCCAGCAGTTTGCCGGGGGGGTTGGCTAGCGGGATCAATGAGCAGTTCTTC.

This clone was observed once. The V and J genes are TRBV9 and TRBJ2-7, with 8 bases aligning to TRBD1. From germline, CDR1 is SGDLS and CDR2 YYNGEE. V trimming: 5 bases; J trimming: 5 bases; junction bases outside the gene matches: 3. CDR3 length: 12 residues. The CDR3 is CASSRQGNEQYF. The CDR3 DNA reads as TGTGCCAGCAGTCGACAGGGGAACGAGCAGTACTTC.

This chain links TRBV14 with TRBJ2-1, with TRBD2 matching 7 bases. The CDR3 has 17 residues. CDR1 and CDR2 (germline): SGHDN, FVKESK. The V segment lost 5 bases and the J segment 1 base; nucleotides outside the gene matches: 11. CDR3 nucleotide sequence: TGTGCCAGCAGCAAACGCCAACTAGCGTTTTCCTACAATGAGCAGTTCTTC. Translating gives CASSKRQLAFSYNEQFF.